Following are 19 T cell receptor beta chains from one sample sequenced in a study of Graves' ophthalmopathy and Graves' hyperthyroidism. Amplification targeted the TCR beta CDR3 regions, with RNA transcripts as the source material. HTBI primers served in a first-round RT-PCR, which a second-round multiplex PCR followed. A single record per CDR3 protein comes from TCRdb applying MiXCR to the multiplex PCR reads. The repertoire holds 560,000 or so distinct CDR3 sequences, approximately 35% seen once, with about 4.1% in the top ten. The sequenced material came from peripheral blood or thyroid tissue (not recorded which). These receptor sequences come from an adult man with Graves' hyperthyroidism.

Worth noting for this clonotype: A much bigger clone sits one base away, suggesting this may be a read error. The rearrangement links TRBV29-1 to TRBJ2-7; D not certain. The CDR3 is made up of 14 amino acids. Germline CDR1 and CDR2: SQVTM and ANQGSEA. Trimming stripped 0 bases from V and 3 bases from J, with 12 bases between. The CDR3 sequence is CSVEDRVTLYEQYF. The DNA for the CDR3 is TGCAGCGTTGAAGATCGGGTGACACTCTACGAGCAGTACTTC.

The chain links TRBV9 to TRBJ1-2; TRBD1 matches at 8 bases. V trimming: 2 bases; J trimming: 8 bases; junction bases outside the gene matches: 5. This CDR3 is 13 amino acids long. Germline lookup yields CDR1 SGDLS and CDR2 YYNGEE. CDR3 residues: CASSVTGDVGYTF. CDR3 in DNA: TGTGCCAGCAGCGTGACAGGGGATGTCGGCTACACCTTC.

This clonotype was detected many times. The rearrangement links TRBV12-3 or TRBV12-4 to TRBJ1-2; 10 nucleotides align to TRBD1. CDR3 length equals 13 residues. Trimming at V came to 4 bases and at J to 8 bases, leaving 4 bases not matched to a gene. The CDR3 DNA follows: TGTGCCAGCAGTTCAGACAGGGGGCCCGGCTACACCTTC. It specifies CASSSDRGPGYTF.

The chain has TRBV9 and TRBJ1-4; TRBD1 might be the D (5 bases). Germline assignment: CDR1 SGDLS and CDR2 YYNGEE. The CDR3 is made up of 15 amino acids. The V end lost 0 bases, the J end lost 7 bases, and 13 bases lay between the germline ends. CDR3 in amino acids: CASSVVGASGEKLFF. CDR3 DNA: TGTGCCAGCAGCGTAGTAGGGGCCTCCGGTGAAAAACTGTTTTTT.

A word on this clonotype: One end of the junction does not line up with germline, which may come from a read error. The chain employs TRBV29-1 and TRBJ2-3; 8 positions match TRBD1. The CDR3 extends over 15 amino acids. The V gene's germline CDR1 is SQVTM and CDR2 ANQGSEA. The chain's CDR3 is CSHISGTGVTDTQYF. The CDR3, as DNA: TGCAGCCATATATCCGGGACAGGAGTCACAGATACGCAGTATTTC.

This clonotype showed up many times. This chain uses TRBV5-1 with TRBJ1-2; D gene unclear. V was pared by 4 bases and J by 6 bases, with 10 bases between. The CDR3 is 12 residues long. In germline, CDR1 is SGHRS, CDR2 YFSETQ. The DNA of the CDR3 is TGCGCCAGCAGCCTTGGGCAGCATGGCTACACCTTC. This gives the protein CASSLGQHGYTF.

This clonotype was detected ten times or more. The chain recombines TRBV7-9 with TRBJ1-5; 9 bases agree with TRBD1. The CDR3 extends over 15 amino acids. Germline V gives CDR1 SEHNR, CDR2 FQNEAQ (reference sequence). The V gene end was trimmed by 5 bases and the J gene end by 1 base; junction bases not matched to a gene: 3. The CDR3 loop is CASSATGGSNQPQHF. The CDR3 DNA sequence: TGTGCCAGCAGCGCGACAGGGGGAAGCAATCAGCCCCAGCATTTT.

The V gene is TRBV6-5, the J gene TRBJ1-1; D possibly corresponds to TRBD1 (6 bases). Germline V gene data show CDR1 as MNHEY and CDR2 as SVGAGI. This CDR3 comprises 17 residues. Trimming took 2 bases from V and 9 from J, leaving 25 bases between them. The CDR3 loop is CASSYTTGGGAKIKAFF. As DNA, the CDR3 is TGTGCCAGCAGTTACACCACCGGGGGGGGCGCAAAAATTAAAGCTTTCTTT.

This clonotype has just a few counts. The gene calls are TRBV7-8 and TRBJ2-2; TRBD1 aligns across 8 bases. V was pared by 5 bases and J by 4 bases, with 12 bases of the junction left unmatched. Germline CDR1 and CDR2: SGHVS and FQNEAQ. CDR3 length: 17 amino acids. The CDR3 here is CASSPRDRYRVTGELFF. The CDR3 DNA reads TGTGCCAGCAGCCCCCGGGACAGGTATCGGGTCACCGGGGAGCTGTTTTTT.

The chain couples TRBV30 to TRBJ1-5; the D is unclear. Germline V gives CDR1 GTSNPN, CDR2 SVGIG (reference sequence). CDR3 length equals 14 residues. The ends were cut back, 1 base at V and 1 base at J, with 8 bases in the middle. Here the CDR3 DNA reads TGTGCCTGGAGTGGGGCCAGAAGCAATCAGCCCCAGCATTTT. Its protein product is CAWSGARSNQPQHF.

With respect to this clonotype: At one end the junction does not follow the germline gene, possibly because of a read error. The J gene is TRBJ1-4, the V gene TRBV7-3, with no clear D. Germline V gives CDR1 SGHTA, CDR2 FQGTGA. CDR3 size: 14 residues. CDR3 in amino acids: CASSRGISTEKLFF. In nucleotides, the CDR3 is TGCGCCAGCAGCCGCGGGATATCAACGGAAAAACTGTTTTTT.

The V call is TRBV12-3 or TRBV12-4, the J call TRBJ2-2; 8 bases agree with TRBD1. The CDR3 is 16 amino acids. The V gene end was trimmed by 5 bases and the J gene end by 0 bases; junction bases not matched to a gene: 5. The DNA for the CDR3 is TGTGCCAGCAGTCAAACAGGGGGTGCGAACACCGGGGAGCTGTTTTTT. Translating gives CASSQTGGANTGELFF.

Turning to this clonotype: A much larger clone differs by one base, so this may be a read error. This sequence joins TRBV20-1 and TRBJ1-4, with a tentative D call TRBD1 (5 bases). The CDR3 extends over 13 amino acids. Germline CDR1 reads DFQATT; CDR2 reads SNEGSKA (reference sequence). Trimming took 6 bases from V and 8 from J, leaving 16 bases between them. Here the CDR3 DNA reads TGCAGTGCAAACCTGGGGGGGGACGAAAAACTGTTTTTT. It translates to CSANLGGDEKLFF.

This clonotype has only a few counts. The rearrangement joins TRBV7-8 to TRBJ1-5, with a weak D call TRBD1 (6 bases). CDR1 SGHVS and CDR2 FQNEAQ come from the germline V gene. V shed 0 bases and J shed 6 bases, with 12 bases lying between them. This CDR3 comprises 15 residues. The DNA for the CDR3 is TGTGCCAGCAGCTTAGCGGAACAGGGATCTCAGCCCCAGCATTTT. Its protein is CASSLAEQGSQPQHF.

The V and J genes are TRBV2 and TRBJ1-5, with 8 bases fitting TRBD2. Matching the DNA end better, TRBJ2-3 makes the J call doubtful. Germline-derived CDR1 and CDR2 are SNHLY and FYNNEI. The CDR3 has 15 residues. The CDR3 DNA is TGTGCCAGCAGTGAGGGGACTAGGTTGTGGGATACGCAGTATTTT. Translating gives CASSEGTRLWDTQYF.

This chain connects TRBV27 to TRBJ2-5; D is unclear. The CDR3 loop spans 15 amino acids. The ends were cut back, 1 base at V and 5 bases at J, with 14 bases in the middle. Germline V gene data show CDR1 as MNHEY and CDR2 as SMNVEV (reference sequence). The CDR3 loop is CASSLYSTRVETQYF. In DNA form, the CDR3 reads TGTGCCAGCAGTTTATATAGTACCCGAGTCGAGACCCAGTACTTC.

V usage is TRBV28 and J usage is TRBJ1-1; tentative D call: TRBD1 (5 bases). CDR1 and CDR2 from the germline V gene are MDHEN and SYDVKM. The CDR3 sequence is 14 residues long. V was clipped by 4 bases and J by 8 bases, with 17 bases between them. CDR3 DNA: TGTGCCAGCAGTTCAAGACAGAGAATTGGGGAAGCTTTCTTT. The encoded protein is CASSSRQRIGEAFF. Using reference TRBV28 and TRBJ1-1 for the parts outside the CDR3, the full variable domain is DVKVTQSSRYLVKRTGEKVFLECVQDMDHENMFWYRQDPGLGLRLIYFSYDVKMKEKGDIPEGYSVSREKKERFSLILESASTNQTSMYLCASSSRQRIGEAFFGQGTRLTVV.

In its sample, this clonotype was seen many times. V is TRBV7-6 and J is TRBJ2-2; D remains unclear. The germline CDR1 and CDR2 sequences are SGHVS and FNYEAQ. The CDR3 totals 16 residues. Trimming removed 5 bases at V and 1 base at J, with 14 bases between. The CDR3, as DNA: TGTGCCAGCAGCCAAGAGCTGGTGGGGAACACCGGGGAGCTGTTTTTT. This sequence encodes CASSQELVGNTGELFF.

This clonotype was counted ten times or more. The chain is built from TRBV2 and TRBJ1-1; D is possibly TRBD1 (6 bases). CDR1 and CDR2 from the germline V gene are SNHLY and FYNNEI. The CDR3 is made up of 13 amino acids. The germline V and J ends were trimmed by 6 bases and 10 bases, with 18 bases remaining between them. The CDR3 sequence is CASRGARFGGAFF. DNA for the CDR3: TGTGCCAGCAGGGGGGCAAGGTTTGGGGGAGCTTTCTTT.